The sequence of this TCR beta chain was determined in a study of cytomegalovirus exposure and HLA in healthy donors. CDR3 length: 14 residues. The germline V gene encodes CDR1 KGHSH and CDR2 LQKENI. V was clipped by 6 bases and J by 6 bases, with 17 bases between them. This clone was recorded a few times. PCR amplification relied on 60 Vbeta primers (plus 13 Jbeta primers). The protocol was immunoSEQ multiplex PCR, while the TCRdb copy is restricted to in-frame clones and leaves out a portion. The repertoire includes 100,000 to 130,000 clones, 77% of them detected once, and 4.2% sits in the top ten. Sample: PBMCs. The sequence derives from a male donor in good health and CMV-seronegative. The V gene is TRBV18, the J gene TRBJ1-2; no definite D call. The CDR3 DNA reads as TGTGCCAGCTCTGCGGCGCCCGGGTTAGATGGCTACACCTTC. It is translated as CASSAAPGLDGYTF.